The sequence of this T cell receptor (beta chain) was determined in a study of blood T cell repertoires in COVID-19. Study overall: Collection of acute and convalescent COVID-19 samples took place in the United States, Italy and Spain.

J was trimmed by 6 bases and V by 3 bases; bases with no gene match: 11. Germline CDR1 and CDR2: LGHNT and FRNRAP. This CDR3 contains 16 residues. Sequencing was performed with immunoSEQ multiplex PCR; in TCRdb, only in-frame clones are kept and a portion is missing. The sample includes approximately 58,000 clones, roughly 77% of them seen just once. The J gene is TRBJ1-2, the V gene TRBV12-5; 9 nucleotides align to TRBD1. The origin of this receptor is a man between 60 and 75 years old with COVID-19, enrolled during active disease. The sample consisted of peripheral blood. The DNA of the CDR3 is TGTGCTAGTGGTTTTGCCGGGACAGGGAAGATCCATGGCTACACCTTC. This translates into CASGFAGTGKIHGYTF.